The 20 T cell receptor beta chains reported below all come from one sample, sequenced in a study of technical replicates of blood from four donors. Sequenced by immunoSEQ multiplex PCR; TCRdb stores in-frame clones only, minus some. The sample lists tens of thousands of clones; 75% to 95% were seen once. The sequenced sample consisted of PBMCs. The receptors derive from a human donor in good health. Some clones in this sample may be carry-over from other donors' samples.

This chain connects TRBV5-1 to TRBJ1-2; maybe TRBD1 (5 bases). Per the germline V gene, CDR1 is SGHRS and CDR2 is YFSETQ. This CDR3 spans 14 amino acids. V was clipped by 5 bases and J by 2 bases, with 13 bases between them. The CDR3 sequence is CASSPTGGNYGYTF. CDR3 coding DNA: TGCGCCAGCAGTCCTACCGGGGGAAACTATGGCTACACCTTC.

The chain carries TRBV15 and TRBJ1-5; D not resolved. There are 14 residues in the CDR3. From germline, CDR1 is LNHNV and CDR2 YYDKDF (reference sequence). The ends were cut back, 6 bases at V and 3 bases at J, with 12 bases in the middle. The CDR3 DNA is TGTGCCACCAGAGAGGGCAGAGACAATCAGCCCCAGCATTTT. This translates into CATREGRDNQPQHF.

DNA of the CDR3: TGTGCCAGCAGTTTGACAGGGTTAGCCAAAAACATTCAGTACTTC. It translates to CASSLTGLAKNIQYF. V is TRBV6-5 and J is TRBJ2-4; 7 bases are a match to TRBD1. V lost 4 bases and J lost 0; bases outside the gene matches: 3. Germline values: CDR1 MNHEY, CDR2 SVGAGI. This CDR3 spans 15 amino acids.

This sequence joins TRBV7-6 and TRBJ2-6; possible D gene TRBD2, 6 bases. This CDR3 comprises 15 residues. CDR1 and CDR2 from the germline V gene are SGHVS and FNYEAQ. Trimming removed 6 bases from V and 1 base from J, with 10 bases in between. This CDR3 reads CASRHSGSGANVLTF. CDR3 bases: TGTGCCAGCAGGCACAGCGGGTCTGGGGCCAACGTCCTGACTTTC.

J is TRBJ1-6 and V is TRBV7-2, with 8 bases lining up with TRBD1. There are 15 residues in the CDR3. V shed 1 base, J shed 11 bases, and the junction held 7 bases outside the gene matches. Germline lookup yields CDR1 SGHTA and CDR2 FQGNSA. The CDR3 DNA reads as TGTGCCAGCAGCTTAGTTCAGGGGGCAAGGGCACCCCTCCACTTT. Its protein product is CASSLVQGARAPLHF.

This clone was seen just once. The rearrangement uses TRBV10-3 and TRBJ1-3; 11 bases agree with TRBD1. Germline V gives CDR1 ENHRY, CDR2 SYGVKD. Germline trimming cut 11 bases from V and 4 bases from J; bases unmatched to any gene: 10. This CDR3 has 15 residues. CDR3 in amino acids: CASNPGQGVGNTIYF. The CDR3 nucleotides are TGTGCCTCCAACCCGGGACAGGGGGTCGGAAACACCATATATTTT.

The chain links TRBV4-2 to TRBJ2-1; D unresolved. CDR1 is LGHNA and CDR2 is YNFKEQ in the germline V gene. V was pared by 4 bases and J by 6 bases, with 10 bases between. This CDR3 contains 13 residues. The CDR3 loop reads CASSLGPLNEQFF. DNA for the CDR3: TGTGCCAGCAGCCTTGGCCCTCTCAATGAGCAGTTCTTC.

The chain carries TRBV18 and TRBJ2-5; the match to TRBD1 covers 7 bases. The CDR3 extends over 15 amino acids. V gave up 4 bases and J gave up 2 bases; unmatched junction bases: 7. Per the germline V gene, CDR1 is KGHSH and CDR2 is LQKENI. CDR3 DNA: TGTGCCAGCTCACTCCCGACAGGGAGACAAGAGACCCAGTACTTC. It encodes CASSLPTGRQETQYF. The whole variable domain, remainder taken from reference TRBV18 and TRBJ2-5, is NAGVMQNPRHLVRRRGQEARLRCSPMKGHSHVYWYRQLPEEGLKFMVYLQKENIIDESGMPKERFSAEFPKEGPSILRIQQVVRGDSAAYFCASSLPTGRQETQYFGPGTRLLVL.

This clone was picked up a small number of times. J is TRBJ1-6 and V is TRBV5-6; D unresolved. The germline CDR1 and CDR2 sequences are SGHDT and YYEEEE. The CDR3 sequence is 12 residues long. The ends were cut back, 2 bases at V and 6 bases at J, with 3 bases in the middle. The CDR3 reads CASSFGNSPLHF. The CDR3 DNA follows: TGTGCCAGCAGCTTCGGTAATTCACCCCTCCACTTT.

This chain links TRBV7-9 with TRBJ2-2; 11 positions match TRBD2. This CDR3 has 18 amino acids. Germline trimming cut 2 bases from V and 0 bases from J; bases unmatched to any gene: 5. Germline lookup yields CDR1 SEHNR and CDR2 FQNEAQ (reference sequence). CDR3 region: CASSLTSGRRTNTGELFF. CDR3 nucleotides: TGTGCCAGCAGCTTAACTAGCGGGAGACGAACGAACACCGGGGAGCTGTTTTTT.

The V gene is TRBV25-1, the J gene TRBJ1-4; D gene uncertain. Germline V lookup: CDR1 MGHDK, CDR2 SYGVNS. V dropped 3 bases and J dropped 8 bases, with 13 bases sitting between them. The CDR3 loop spans 14 amino acids. The CDR3 loop reads CASSDLIKSEKLFF. DNA for the CDR3: TGTGCCAGCAGTGACCTCATTAAAAGCGAAAAACTGTTTTTT.

This clone turned up a few times. Here the CDR3 reads CASSVGGGGYGEQFF. Here the CDR3 DNA reads TGTGCCAGCAGCGTAGGAGGCGGGGGCTATGGCGAGCAGTTCTTC. V usage is TRBV9 and J usage is TRBJ2-1, with a weak D call TRBD2 (7 bases). CDR3 length: 15 amino acids. Per germline, CDR1 SGDLS and CDR2 YYNGEE. Trimming took 0 bases from V and 10 from J, leaving 17 bases between them.

V gene TRBV7-8 combines with J gene TRBJ2-7; possible D gene TRBD2, 7 bases. The CDR3 is 15 amino acids. V shed 6 bases and J shed 4 bases, with 19 bases lying between them. From germline, CDR1 is SGHVS and CDR2 FQNEAQ. In nucleotides, the CDR3 is TGTGCCAGCAGGTCGGCGGGGGCCGGGGAGTACGAGCAGTACTTC. This translates into CASRSAGAGEYEQYF.

This sequence joins TRBV18 and TRBJ1-2; 7 bases are shared with TRBD1. CDR1 is KGHSH and CDR2 is LQKENI in the germline V gene. The CDR3 consists of 13 residues. V was clipped by 2 bases and J by 8 bases; unmatched bases: 5. CDR3 sequence reads: CASSPIQGGGYTF. Here the CDR3 DNA reads TGTGCCAGCTCACCAATTCAGGGGGGCGGCTACACCTTC.

This rearrangement joins TRBV2 to TRBJ1-4; no clear D gene. V lost 4 bases to trimming and J lost 7 bases, with 7 bases between them. The CDR3 sequence is 12 residues long. Germline V gives CDR1 SNHLY, CDR2 FYNNEI. In DNA, the CDR3 is TGTGCCAGCAGTGTGAGGCCTGAAAAACTGTTTTTT. It encodes CASSVRPEKLFF.

The chain employs TRBV4-3 and TRBJ2-7, with D possibly TRBD1 on 6 matching bases. From germline, CDR1 is LGHNA and CDR2 YSLEER. CDR3 size: 14 residues. V lost 1 base to trimming and J lost 5 bases, with 12 bases between them. The CDR3 DNA sequence: TGCGCCAGCAGCCAAGGGGGGCCCCTTGACGAGCAGTACTTC. Protein product: CASSQGGPLDEQYF.

J is TRBJ1-2 and V is TRBV21-1. TRBV21-1 represents a pseudogene. This CDR3 spans 14 amino acids. The CDR3 sequence is CASSIRTTIDGYTF. CDR3 DNA: TGTGCCAGCAGCATTAGGACTACCATCGATGGCTACACCTTC.

The V and J genes are TRBV27 and TRBJ1-2; a possible D gene is TRBD1 (6 bases). V was shortened by 7 bases and J by 3 bases, with 18 bases between the two germline ends. Looked up from germline, CDR1 is MNHEY and CDR2 is SMNVEV (reference sequence). There are 15 residues in the CDR3. CDR3 nucleotides: TGTGCCAGCAACCCAGGGTGGGGGCTACACTATGGCTACACCTTC. This codes for CASNPGWGLHYGYTF.

V and J are TRBV7-9 and TRBJ2-2, with D possibly matching TRBD1 (6 bases). V lost 5 bases to trimming and J lost 4 bases, with 14 bases between them. The CDR3 runs 15 residues. In germline, CDR1 is SEHNR, CDR2 FQNEAQ (reference sequence). DNA for the CDR3: TGTGCCAGCAGCCCAAGGCAGGGGAGCACCGGGGAGCTGTTTTTT. As protein: CASSPRQGSTGELFF.

The rearrangement uses TRBV5-1 and TRBJ2-1, with 15 bases fitting TRBD2. V was pared by 4 bases and J by 6 bases, with 11 bases of the junction left unmatched. CDR1 is SGHRS, CDR2 YFSETQ, per germline. The CDR3 runs 18 residues. The CDR3 coding sequence is TGCGCCAGCAGCACCGAATGGACTAGCGGGGGGGAGGCCAATGAGCAGTTCTTC. Its protein is CASSTEWTSGGEANEQFF.